Included here is one T cell receptor (beta chain) sequence, with context. Its antigen specificity is not known. No much larger clone exists at a distance of one base, and base qualities are not known. Receptor amplification or capture employed 5' RACE. The instrument given in TCRdb is Illumina HiSeq 2500. The second PCR ran for about 7 to 11 cycles and used a J-beta primer mix along with a sample-barcoded 5' primer. A template-switch 5' adaptor carrying 12 random nucleotides introduced a unique molecular identifier onto each TCR beta cDNA molecule. Each sample yielded at least 3 million CDR3-containing paired-end reads. First-strand cDNA was synthesized from all RNA with the Mint cDNA synthesis kit, primed by a TRBC-specific oligonucleotide. Following uracil-DNA glycosylase treatment, all cDNA underwent a first 18-cycle PCR with the universal primers M1SS and BC2_uni_R. As for the authors' bioinformatics: Each sample was normalized by randomly selecting 1 million high-quality reads, each carrying a distinct molecular identifier. Reads with shared molecular identifiers were discarded instead of being binned into consensus sequences. MiTCR, set to a Q25 quality threshold and the strictest error-elimination algorithm, was used for CDR3 identification, clonotype clustering and error correction. A nonparametric unseen species model using Euler transformation provided a lower-bound estimate of total TCR beta diversity. TCRdb passed the public sequencing reads through fastp at Q25 and MiXCR, retaining productive beta sequences. Each entry is one CDR3 protein sequence, shown with its most common DNA and genes. None of the V and J calls come from the authors' own analysis; TCRdb made them. The sample table records over 600,000 distinct CDR3 sequences; roughly 50% of these occur just once. Under 30% of the sample is taken by the ten largest.

This entry is derived from a study of blood T cells in healthy people across ages (dated by TCRdb to the mid-2010s). Regarding the research as a whole: In model experiments, template switching captured roughly one uniquely barcoded TCR beta cDNA molecule for every two T cells. Using deep sequencing normalized with unique cDNA molecular identifiers, the study measured how TCR beta repertoire diversity changes with age. The donors were split into four age groups: young (average 16 years), middle-aged (around 37), aged (more than 60) and long-lived (over 75). Donors of different ages were randomly distributed across sequencing lanes to avoid experimental bias. The study analyzed two additional independent replicas of 1 million unique cDNA reads from the same blood draw for two donors, one aged 18 to 30 and one aged 80 or older. Findings and caveats that apply to the study as a whole: Estimates of total diversity based on one million sequenced T cells were considered lower bounds and underestimates. There was a strong correlation between observed TCR beta diversity and the percentage of naive T cells measured by flow cytometry. Observed TCR beta diversity per million T cells fell roughly linearly with age, and a significant reduction was already apparent by age approximately 41. Because profiling used bulk unsorted PBMCs, naive and antigen-experienced compartments could not be compared conclusively. Compared with the aged group, the long-lived group had more naive CD4+ T cells, fewer expanded clones and increased TCR diversity, suggesting age selection. The CMV infection status of donors was not known, potentially confounding age-related changes in expanded clonotypes.

The CDR3 covers 14 residues, taking in both the cysteine and the phenylalanine. Only the CDR3 region is kept as DNA, spanning 42 bases read in frame from base 1. V and J lose 4 bases and 2 bases, and a span of 11 bases separates them. CDR1 SGHKS and CDR2 YYEKEE are derived from the germline V gene (reference sequence). The roughly 42 donors, aged roughly 6 to 95 years, were systemically healthy Caucasian individuals from Russia. Each donor gave 8.5 to 10 milliliters of peripheral blood, collected into EDTA-treated Vacutainer tubes. Ficoll-Paque density-gradient centrifugation was used to isolate PBMCs, with at least 6.5 million per sample. Total RNA was extracted from PBMCs with Trizol reagent, with at least 5 micrograms obtained per sample. Naive CD45RAhigh/CD27high T cell percentages were measured by flow cytometry on a PBMC aliquot from every donor.

This clonotype originated in a man between 40 and 49 years old in good health. The receptor chain draws on TRBV5-5 and TRBJ2-3; the D gene identity is not certain. Sequencing input: blood. The DNA sequence is as follows: TGTGCCAGCAGCCGTGGACCAACCACAGATACGCAGTATTTT. It specifies CASSRGPTTDTQYF.